This T cell receptor beta chain was captured in a study of CD8 T cells in ankylosing spondylitis. The study, taken as a whole, reports: Within peripheral blood, clones linked to disease were CD8+ and relatively rare.

This clonotype was seen ten or more times. Its antigen remains unidentified. TCRdb itself ran the 5' RACE reads through MiXCR, one entry per CDR3 protein. The top ten hold about 12% of the sample, which has some 120,000 distinct CDR3 sequences, approximately 6.8% seen once. Per the germline V gene, CDR1 is SNHLY and CDR2 is FYNNEI. This CDR3 comprises 13 residues. Trimming stripped 7 bases from V and 5 bases from J, with 14 bases between. The rearrangement links TRBV2 to TRBJ1-2; D not certain. The sequence was collected from a male donor with ankylosing spondylitis or in good health (not recorded which). The sequenced sample was blood, either unsorted or a sorted T cell fraction (not recorded which). In nucleotides, the CDR3 is TGTGCCAGCACTCTCACCACCGGTTATGGCTACACCTTC. Translating it yields CASTLTTGYGYTF.